This T cell receptor beta chain was documented in a study of cytomegalovirus exposure and HLA in healthy donors. Data came from immunoSEQ multiplex PCR; TCRdb stores just in-frame clones and leaves some out. This table has tens of thousands of clones, about 90% appearing once. The CDR3 extends over 17 amino acids. Trimming cost V 6 bases and J 5 bases; bases outside gene matches: 15. Germline V gene lookup returns CDR1 MDHEN and CDR2 SYDVKM. V is TRBV28 and J is TRBJ2-2, with 7 positions matching TRBD1. This TCR derives from a woman aged 18-29 years in good health and CMV-seropositive. Sequencing was done on a sample of PBMCs. CDR3 residues: CASSSPEAGGTTGELFF. In DNA form, the CDR3 reads TGTGCCAGCAGCTCTCCTGAGGCAGGGGGTACAACCGGGGAGCTGTTTTTT.